This TCR beta chain was recovered during a study of vaccination and CD4 T cells after COVID-19 (dated by TCRdb to between 2021 and 2024). For the study in its entirety: Convalescent patients had a positive SARS-CoV-2 result on nasal swab PCR, and of these patients, some 10 had mild disease and one had severe disease. In the convalescent cohort there were six males and four females, among whom were two Hispanic individuals, seven Caucasians, two Asians and one multiracial person. Participants received two doses of either the Pfizer-BioNTech BNT162b2 vaccine (n=8) or the Moderna mRNA-1273 vaccine (n=2). Post-COVID blood samples from convalescent patients were collected a median of roughly 100 days after diagnosis, with a range of roughly 30 to 170 days. Post-vaccine blood samples were taken a median of around 70 days after the second vaccine dose, with a range of roughly 14 to 250 days. Culture stimuli were overlapping spike peptide pools from SARS-CoV-2 and from the common cold coronaviruses HCoV-NL63, HCoV-OC43 and HCoV-229E. As controls, cultures received a CEFX viral epitope pool (the positive control), an HIV-1 Nef peptide pool (the negative control), or no peptide at all. In more than eight COVID-19 convalescent patients and a handful of infection-naive healthy vaccine recipients, researchers compared the spike-specific CD4+ TCR repertoire from before mRNA vaccination with the repertoire from after. The research as a whole found: Nearly all vaccine-specific clones in convalescent patients (304 of 307) were mono-reactive for SARS-CoV-2 spike rather than cross-reactive with common cold coronaviruses. An increase in the median number of SARS-CoV-2-reactive clonotypes from approximately 23 after infection to some 38 after vaccination was observed, but the change was not found to be significant. Only a relatively small number of convalescent patients were included in the study, and early timepoints following natural infection were not analyzed. Among convalescent patients, a median around 83% of the SARS-CoV-2-reactive clones seen after vaccination appeared only after vaccination, which suggests priming specific to the vaccine.

This clonotype was observed a single time. Its antigen is currently not known. Within one base of it there is no much larger clone, and no base qualities were kept. A single read counts as weak evidence. CDR1 and CDR2, looked up from the germline V gene, are MGHRA and YSYEKL. V is reduced by 1 base and J by 9 bases, leaving a spacing of 13 bases between them. The CDR3 goes from the cysteine to the phenylalanine over 13 residues. The entry retains the CDR3 DNA only, 39 bases that are in frame from base 1. Receptor amplification or capture employed PCR. DNA from cultured CD4+ T cells was subjected to TCR sequencing with the Oncomine TCR Beta short-read assay at the Johns Hopkins FTIC core. Genomic DNA was extracted from the cultured CD4+ T cells with the QIAamp micro DNA kit. The Oncomine TCR Beta libraries from cultured CD4+ T cells were pooled using unique dual indexes and then sequenced on an Illumina iSeq 100. The paper's data handling went like this. Non-productive sequences were removed, and CDR3s that did not start with C, did not end with F or W, or were shorter than 7 amino acids were discarded. The MANAFEST web application was used to identify antigen-specific clonotypes by comparing peptide-stimulated wells against reference wells and other culture wells. Positive clones required FDR below 0.05, an odds ratio above 5, and productive frequency above 0.1% in at least two of three replicate wells. A clonotype was classed as cross-reactive if the clonotype showed significant expansion both in SARS-CoV-2 spike wells and in at least one common cold coronavirus spike condition. Using R version 3.6.1, CDR3 homology was evaluated through Levenshtein distances (stringdist) along with unrooted phylogenetic trees (ape). Through fastp at Q25 and MiXCR, TCRdb rebuilt clones from the public reads, retaining in-frame beta chains. Every entry covers one CDR3 protein and lists the most common genes and DNA from its rows. It is TCRdb's table, rather than the study itself, that gives the V and J calls and clone size. This sample is represented by around 26,000 distinct CDR3 sequences; approximately 44% of them were singletons. The ten largest clonotypes hold 11% of the sample.

In the paper's terms, the treatment or condition label means: approximately 9-day PBMC culture with coronavirus spike peptide pools or control peptides (ViraFEST assay). The study used the ViraFEST assay, which expanded antigen-specific T cells with peptide pools and then identified expanded clonotypes by TCR sequencing. The convalescent patients' positive SARS-CoV-2 PCR tests were from March to December 2020, which was before the Alpha, Beta and Delta variants emerged in the United States. Each well held around 2.1 million PBMCs cultured with approximately 10 ug/ml peptide pools in IMDM containing around 5% human AB serum and about 10 IU/ml IL-2. On days 3 and 7, half of the culture medium was replaced with fresh IL-2-containing medium. CD4+ T cells were isolated after around ten days of culture through negative selection using the EasySep CD4+ T cell isolation kit. Ficoll-Paque Plus gradient centrifugation was used to isolate PBMCs from whole blood, and the isolated PBMCs were then either used fresh or cryopreserved at -140C. In general, triplicate wells were set up for every culture condition.

The TCR originated in a human donor who had recovered from COVID-19. The rearrangement combines TRBV4-1 with TRBJ2-7, with TRBD2 as a weak D call on 6 bases. Input material: CD4+ T cells from blood, cultured in vitro. The DNA sequence is TGCGCCAGCAGCCAAGTTCAGGGAGGCGGGCAGTACTTC. This is translated as CASSQVQGGGQYF.